This TCR beta chain was obtained from a study of Graves' ophthalmopathy and Graves' hyperthyroidism. Turning to the study itself: Peripheral blood (taken before any treatment) was collected at initial diagnosis.

Moderate-to-severe activity, CAS at least 3, NOSPECS at least 4 and duration under 3 months characterized donors with ophthalmopathy. Amplifying from RNA transcripts, the study obtained TCR beta CDR3 regions. HTBI primers were employed in first-round RT-PCR, then a second-round multiplex PCR followed. MiXCR, applied by TCRdb to the multiplex PCR reads, yields one record per CDR3 protein. The sample includes about 410,000 distinct CDR3 sequences, around 18% of them seen just once. The table lists this clonotype with many counts. Trimming removed 2 bases from V and 7 bases from J, with 30 bases in between. CDR3 size: 20 residues.

This sequence was found in a woman between 18 and 29 years old with Graves' ophthalmopathy. The sequenced sample was peripheral blood. The chain combines TRBV12-3 or TRBV12-4 with TRBJ1-5; a possible D gene is TRBD1 (6 bases). CDR3 nucleotides: TGTGCCAGCAGTTTAATCCTAAGTGCTGGGGCAGGGGAGCCGGGGCAGCCCCAGCATTTT. It yields the protein CASSLILSAGAGEPGQPQHF.